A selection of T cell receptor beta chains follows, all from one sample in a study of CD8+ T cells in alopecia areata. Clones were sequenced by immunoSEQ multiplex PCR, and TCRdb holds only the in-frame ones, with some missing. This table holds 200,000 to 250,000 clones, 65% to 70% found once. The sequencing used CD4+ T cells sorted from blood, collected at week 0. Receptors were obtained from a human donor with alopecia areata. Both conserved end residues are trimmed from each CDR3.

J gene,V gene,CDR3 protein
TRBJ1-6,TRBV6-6,ASIRGNNSPLH
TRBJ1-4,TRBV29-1,SVAGTGTEKLF
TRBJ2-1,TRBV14,ASSPRTGRYNEQF
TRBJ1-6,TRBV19,ASNFRDSPLH
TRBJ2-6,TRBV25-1,ASSEQGLSAGANVLT
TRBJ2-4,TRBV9,ASSPRPSTLAKNIQY
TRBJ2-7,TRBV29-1,SVGAGGPYEQY
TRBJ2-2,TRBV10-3,AIGTQPNTGELF
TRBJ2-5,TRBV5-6,ASSSQETQY
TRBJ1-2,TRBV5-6,ASSLIFAEDYGYT
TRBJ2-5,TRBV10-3,AISLRGGQETQY
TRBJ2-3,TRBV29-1,SVASRDKATDTQY
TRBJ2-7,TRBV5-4,ASSLRQGVGEQY
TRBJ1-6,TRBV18,ASSLTGGSNSPLH
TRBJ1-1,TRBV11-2,ASSSSTSVGTGVGTEAF
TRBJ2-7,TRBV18,ASSPPSDRGNYEQY
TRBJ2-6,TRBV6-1,AIDTGANVLT
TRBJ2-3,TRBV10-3,ATAPPGVGVTDTQY
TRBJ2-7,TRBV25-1,ASSEWGAYEQY
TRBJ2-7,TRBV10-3,AISEDSTGRYEQY
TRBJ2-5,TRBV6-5,ASSYSRGWETQY
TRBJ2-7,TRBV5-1,ASSSSTVSYEQY
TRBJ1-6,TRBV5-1,ASSYYPATGESPLH
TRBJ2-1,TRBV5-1,ASSPLGSSYNEQF
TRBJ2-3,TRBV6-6,ASTPGRTPDTQY
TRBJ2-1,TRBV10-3,AISTDRFDEQF
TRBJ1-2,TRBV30,AWTYDRMINGYT
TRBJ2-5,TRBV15,ATGVPRGTQY
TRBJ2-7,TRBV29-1,SLLDGSYEQY
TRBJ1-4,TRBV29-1,SVERIYRASELF
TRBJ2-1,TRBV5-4,ASSLKGGHEQF
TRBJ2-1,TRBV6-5,ASSQIASLDEQF
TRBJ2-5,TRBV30,AWKRLTKGETQY